This TCR beta chain was documented in a study of T cells in localized non-small cell lung cancer. Assay used: immunoSEQ multiplex PCR; TCRdb lists only in-frame clones, some missing. The sample consists of about 32,000 clones, around 90% of them appearing once. Study-wide points: Longer survival (overall) was linked to higher T cell density in blood. Adjacent lung was found to contain a median approximately 50 of the top 100 tumor clones. Uninvolved adjacent lung had more T cell clonality than any other tissue, topping tumor. One tumor region alone was sequenced, and heterogeneity therefore remains possible.

V was shortened by 7 bases and J by 1 base, with 14 bases between the two germline ends. There are 14 residues in the CDR3. The germline CDR1 and CDR2 sequences are SNHLY and FYNNEI. In regard to this clone: Its antigen remains unknown.

Source: peripheral blood mononuclear cells, taken before any cancer treatment. The gene calls are TRBV2 and TRBJ2-7; D gene unclear. This receptor was taken from a woman between 40 and 69 years old with stage III lung adenocarcinoma. Written as DNA, the CDR3 is TGTGCCAGCATGCAGGTCACTGCATCCTACGAGCAGTACTTC. It specifies CASMQVTASYEQYF.